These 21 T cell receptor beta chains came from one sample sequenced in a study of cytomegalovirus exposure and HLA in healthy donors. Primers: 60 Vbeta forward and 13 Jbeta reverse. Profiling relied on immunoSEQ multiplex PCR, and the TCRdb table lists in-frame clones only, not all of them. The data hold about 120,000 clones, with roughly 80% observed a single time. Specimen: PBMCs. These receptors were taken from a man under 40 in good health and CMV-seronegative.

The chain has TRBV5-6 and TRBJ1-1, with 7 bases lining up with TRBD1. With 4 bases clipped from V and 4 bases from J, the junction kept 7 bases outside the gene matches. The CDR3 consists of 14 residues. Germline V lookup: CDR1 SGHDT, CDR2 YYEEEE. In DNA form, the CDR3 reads TGTGCCAGCAGCCTCAACGACAGGGTCACTGAAGCTTTCTTT. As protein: CASSLNDRVTEAFF.

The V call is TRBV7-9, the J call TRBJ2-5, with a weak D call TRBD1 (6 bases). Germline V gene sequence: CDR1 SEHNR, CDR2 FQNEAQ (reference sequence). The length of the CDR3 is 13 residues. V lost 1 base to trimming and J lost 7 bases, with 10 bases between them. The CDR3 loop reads CASSLGQAGTQYF. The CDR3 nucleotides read TGTGCCAGCAGCTTAGGACAGGCCGGGACCCAGTACTTC. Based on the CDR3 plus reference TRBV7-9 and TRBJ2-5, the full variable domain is DTGVSQNPRHKITKRGQNVTFRCDPISEHNRLYWYRQTLGQGPEFLTYFQNEAQLEKSRLLSDRFSAERPKGSFSTLEIQRTEQGDSAMYLCASSLGQAGTQYFGPGTRLLVL.

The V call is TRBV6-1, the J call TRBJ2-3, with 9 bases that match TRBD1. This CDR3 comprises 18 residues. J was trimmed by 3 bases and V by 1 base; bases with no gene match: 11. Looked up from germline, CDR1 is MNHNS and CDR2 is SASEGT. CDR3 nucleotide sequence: TGTGCCAGCAGTGAAGTGGGTTGGGGACAGGGAACTACAGATACGCAGTATTTT. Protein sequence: CASSEVGWGQGTTDTQYF.

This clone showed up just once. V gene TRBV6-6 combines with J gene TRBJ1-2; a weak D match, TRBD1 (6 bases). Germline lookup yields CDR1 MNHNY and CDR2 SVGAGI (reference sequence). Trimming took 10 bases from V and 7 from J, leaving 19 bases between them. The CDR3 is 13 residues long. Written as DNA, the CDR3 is TGTGCCATTACAGGGACGCCCAGGAGTGGCTACACCTTC. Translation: CAITGTPRSGYTF.

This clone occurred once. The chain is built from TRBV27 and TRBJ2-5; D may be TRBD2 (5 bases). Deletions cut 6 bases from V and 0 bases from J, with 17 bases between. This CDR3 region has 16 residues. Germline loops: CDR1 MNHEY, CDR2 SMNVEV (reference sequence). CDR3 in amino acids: CASRRTRAEDQETQYF. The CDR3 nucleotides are TGTGCCAGCAGGCGAACTAGGGCGGAAGACCAAGAGACCCAGTACTTC.

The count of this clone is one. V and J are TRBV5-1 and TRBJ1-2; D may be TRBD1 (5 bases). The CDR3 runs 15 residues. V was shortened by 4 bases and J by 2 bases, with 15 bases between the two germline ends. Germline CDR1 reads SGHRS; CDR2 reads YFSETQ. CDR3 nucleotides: TGCGCCAGCAGCCCCCAGGGTTCGTCAAACTATGGCTACACCTTC. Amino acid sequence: CASSPQGSSNYGYTF.

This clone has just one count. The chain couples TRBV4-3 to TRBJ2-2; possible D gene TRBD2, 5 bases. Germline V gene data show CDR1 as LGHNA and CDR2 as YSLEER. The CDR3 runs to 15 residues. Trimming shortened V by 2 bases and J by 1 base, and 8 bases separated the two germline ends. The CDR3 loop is CASSQTRVNTGELFF. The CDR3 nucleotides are TGCGCCAGCAGCCAAACTAGGGTGAACACCGGGGAGCTGTTTTTT.

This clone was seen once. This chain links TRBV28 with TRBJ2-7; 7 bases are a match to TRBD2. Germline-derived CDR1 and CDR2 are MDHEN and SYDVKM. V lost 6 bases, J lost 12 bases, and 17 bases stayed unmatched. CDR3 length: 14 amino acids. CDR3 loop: CASRAGLQRERRYF. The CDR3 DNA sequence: TGTGCCAGCAGAGCGGGACTCCAAAGGGAACGGCGGTACTTC.

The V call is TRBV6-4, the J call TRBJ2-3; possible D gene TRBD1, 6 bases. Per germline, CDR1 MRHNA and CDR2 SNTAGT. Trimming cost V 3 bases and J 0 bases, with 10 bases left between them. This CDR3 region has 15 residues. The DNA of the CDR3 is TGTGCCAGCAGTGATGGGGGCTCCAGCACAGATACGCAGTATTTT. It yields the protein CASSDGGSSTDTQYF.

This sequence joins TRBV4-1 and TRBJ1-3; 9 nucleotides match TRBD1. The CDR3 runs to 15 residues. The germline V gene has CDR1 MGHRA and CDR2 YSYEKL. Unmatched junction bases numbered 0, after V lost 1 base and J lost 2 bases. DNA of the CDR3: TGCGCCAGCAGCCAAGGGACAGGGGCTGGAAACACCATATATTTT. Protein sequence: CASSQGTGAGNTIYF.

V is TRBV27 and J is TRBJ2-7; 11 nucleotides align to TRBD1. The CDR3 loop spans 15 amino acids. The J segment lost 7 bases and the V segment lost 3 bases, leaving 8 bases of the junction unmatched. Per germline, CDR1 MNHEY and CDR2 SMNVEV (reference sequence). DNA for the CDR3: TGTGCCAGCAGTTTCCTCGGACAGGGGGCGCAGGAGCAGTACTTC. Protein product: CASSFLGQGAQEQYF.

The CDR3 sequence: CGVGQGSSGANVLTF. The CDR3 DNA sequence: TGTGGGGTGGGACAGGGTTCCTCTGGGGCCAACGTCCTGACTTTC. The chain carries TRBV6-1 and TRBJ2-6; 9 positions match TRBD1. CDR1 and CDR2 (germline): MNHNS, SASEGT. The CDR3 totals 15 residues.

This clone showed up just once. The CDR3, as DNA: TGTGCCAGCAGGAACAGTAACACCATATATTTT. Amino acid sequence: CASRNSNTIYF. This chain joins TRBV6-1 and TRBJ1-3; D call uncertain. This CDR3 comprises 11 residues. Deletions cut 6 bases from V and 7 bases from J, with 7 bases between. Germline assignment: CDR1 MNHNS and CDR2 SASEGT.

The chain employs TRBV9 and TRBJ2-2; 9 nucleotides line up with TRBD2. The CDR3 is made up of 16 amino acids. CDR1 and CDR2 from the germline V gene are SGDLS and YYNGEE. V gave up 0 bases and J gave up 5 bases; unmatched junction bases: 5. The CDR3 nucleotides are TGTGCCAGCAGCGTAGGAGGGACTAGCAGTACCGGGGAGCTGTTTTTT. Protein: CASSVGGTSSTGELFF.

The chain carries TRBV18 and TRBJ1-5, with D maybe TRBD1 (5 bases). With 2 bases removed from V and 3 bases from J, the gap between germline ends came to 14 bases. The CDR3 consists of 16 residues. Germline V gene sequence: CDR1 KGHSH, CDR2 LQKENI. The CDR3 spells CASSPGARTINQPQHF. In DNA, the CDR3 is TGTGCCAGCTCACCAGGGGCCAGGACCATCAATCAGCCCCAGCATTTT.

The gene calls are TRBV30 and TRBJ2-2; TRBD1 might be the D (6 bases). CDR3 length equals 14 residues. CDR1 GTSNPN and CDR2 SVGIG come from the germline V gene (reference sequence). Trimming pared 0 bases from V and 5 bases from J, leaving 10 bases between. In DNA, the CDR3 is TGTGCCTGGAGTGTTGAACAGGGAACCGGGGAGCTGTTTTTT. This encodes CAWSVEQGTGELFF.

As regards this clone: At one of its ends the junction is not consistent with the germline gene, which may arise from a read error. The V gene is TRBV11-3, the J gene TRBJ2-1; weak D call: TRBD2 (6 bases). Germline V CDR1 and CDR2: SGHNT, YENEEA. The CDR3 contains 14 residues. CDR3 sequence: CASSLARDDNGQFF. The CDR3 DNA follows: TGTGCCAGCAGCTTAGCGCGGGACGACAATGGGCAGTTCTTC. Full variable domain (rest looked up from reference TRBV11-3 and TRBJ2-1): EAGVVQSPRYKIIEKKQPVAFWCNPISGHNTLYWYLQNLGQGPELLIRYENEEAVDDSQLPKDRFSAERLKGVDSTLKIQPAELGDSAVYLCASSLARDDNGQFFGPGTRLTVL.

DNA of the CDR3: TGCGCCAGCAGCCAGGAGAGACTAGCGGGGGGGCCGAGTACCGGGGAGCTGTTTTTT. Its translation is CASSQERLAGGPSTGELFF. The chain has TRBV4-1 and TRBJ2-2; 14 bases are a match to TRBD2. V lost 3 bases, J lost 5 bases, and 11 bases stayed unmatched. Per germline, CDR1 MGHRA and CDR2 YSYEKL. The CDR3 totals 19 residues.

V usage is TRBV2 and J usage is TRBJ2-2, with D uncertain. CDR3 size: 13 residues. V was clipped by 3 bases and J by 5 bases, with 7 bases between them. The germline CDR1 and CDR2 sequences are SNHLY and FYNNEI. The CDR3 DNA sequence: TGTGCCAGCAGTGAGGAGAAAACCGGGGAGCTGTTTTTT. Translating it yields CASSEEKTGELFF.

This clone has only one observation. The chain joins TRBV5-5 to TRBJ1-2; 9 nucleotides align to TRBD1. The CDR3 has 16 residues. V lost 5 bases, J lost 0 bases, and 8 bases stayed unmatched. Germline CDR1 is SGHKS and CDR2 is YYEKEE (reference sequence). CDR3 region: CASSLGTGSPNYGYTF. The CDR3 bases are TGTGCCAGCAGTCTGGGGACAGGGTCCCCTAACTATGGCTACACCTTC. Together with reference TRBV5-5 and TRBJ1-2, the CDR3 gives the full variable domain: DAGVTQSPTHLIKTRGQQVTLRCSPISGHKSVSWYQQVLGQGPQFIFQYYEKEERGRGNFPDRFSARQFPNYSSELNVNALLLGDSALYLCASSLGTGSPNYGYTFGSGTRLTVV.

The CDR3 loop reads CASSWGQGTIGGAFF. The CDR3, as DNA: TGTGCCAGCAGTTGGGGACAGGGGACGATTGGGGGAGCTTTCTTT. This chain uses TRBV28 with TRBJ1-1; 10 bases agree with TRBD1. Germline trimming cut 4 bases from V and 10 bases from J; bases unmatched to any gene: 12. There are 15 residues in the CDR3. Germline V gene sequence: CDR1 MDHEN, CDR2 SYDVKM.